The sequence of this T cell receptor (beta chain) was determined in a study of long-term antiretroviral therapy in people with HIV. The CDR3 is 15 amino acids. Trimming took 4 bases from V and 2 from J; bases not matched to a gene: 7. In germline, CDR1 is SGHTA, CDR2 FQGTGA. The run of the v3.0 immunoSEQ assay was at survey level. Sequencing was performed with immunoSEQ multiplex PCR; in TCRdb, only in-frame clones are kept and a portion is missing. The sample holds 30,000 to 40,000 clones, 75% to 85% seen once. The receptor comes from a man in his late teens or twenties with HIV. V gene TRBV7-3 combines with J gene TRBJ1-2; TRBD1 matches 7 bases. Sequenced material: unsorted PBMCs, taken 1.9 years after starting antiretroviral therapy. The CDR3 bases are TGTGCCAGCAGCTATGACTCCAGGGGGAACTATGGCTACACCTTC. Its translation: CASSYDSRGNYGYTF. Drawing the rest from reference TRBV7-3 and TRBJ1-2, the complete variable domain is GAGVSQTPSNKVTEKGKYVELRCDPISGHTALYWYRQSLGQGPEFLIYFQGTGAADDSGLPNDRFFAVRPEGSVSTLKIQRTERGDSAVYLCASSYDSRGNYGYTFGSGTRLTVV.